This TCR beta chain appears in the sequencing data of a study of shared clonotypes between healthy human individuals. To note about this clone: Its antigen is unidentified.

Germline values: CDR1 DFQATT, CDR2 SNEGSKA (reference sequence). The CDR3 spans 11 residues. The ends were cut back, 5 bases at V and 1 base at J, with 6 bases in the middle. The authors ran the assay at deep level. TCRdb keeps only in-frame clones here, not all; method: immunoSEQ multiplex PCR. Of 520,000 or so clones in the sample, 79% were seen once. Whole-study results and caveats: Investigators collected only blood, and repertoires in tissues likely differ. It was the few donors that limited the genetic and exposure-history diversity represented.

Sequenced input: PBMCs. The chain links TRBV20-1 to TRBJ2-7; a weak D match, TRBD2 (5 bases). The source is a woman in her thirties or forties in good health. Some clones in this sample may be carry-over from other donors' samples. The CDR3 nucleotides read TGCAGTGCTGGAGGTTCCTACGAGCAGTACTTC. Its protein product is CSAGGSYEQYF.